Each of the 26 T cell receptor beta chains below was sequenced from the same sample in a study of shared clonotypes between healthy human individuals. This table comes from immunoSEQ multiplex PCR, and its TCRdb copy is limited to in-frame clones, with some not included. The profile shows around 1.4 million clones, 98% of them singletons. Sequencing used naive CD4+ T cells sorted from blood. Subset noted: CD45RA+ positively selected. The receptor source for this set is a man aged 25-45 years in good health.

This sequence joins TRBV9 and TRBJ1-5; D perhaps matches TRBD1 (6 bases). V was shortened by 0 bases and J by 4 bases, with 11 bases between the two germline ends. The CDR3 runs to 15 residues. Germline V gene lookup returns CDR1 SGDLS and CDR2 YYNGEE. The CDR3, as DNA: TGTGCCAGCAGCGTAGAAGGGGACACTAATCAGCCCCAGCATTTT. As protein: CASSVEGDTNQPQHF.

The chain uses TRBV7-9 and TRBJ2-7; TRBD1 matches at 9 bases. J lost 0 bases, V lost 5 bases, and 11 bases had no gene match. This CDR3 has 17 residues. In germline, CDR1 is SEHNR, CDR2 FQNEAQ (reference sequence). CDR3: CASSRIKGQGISYEQYF. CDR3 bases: TGTGCCAGCAGCCGGATTAAAGGACAGGGGATCTCCTACGAGCAGTACTTC.

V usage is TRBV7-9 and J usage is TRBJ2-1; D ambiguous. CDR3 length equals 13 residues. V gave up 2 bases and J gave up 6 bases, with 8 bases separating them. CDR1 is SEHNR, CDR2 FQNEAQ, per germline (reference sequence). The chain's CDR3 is CASSLPTVNEQFF. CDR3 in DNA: TGTGCCAGCAGCTTACCGACTGTCAATGAGCAGTTCTTC.

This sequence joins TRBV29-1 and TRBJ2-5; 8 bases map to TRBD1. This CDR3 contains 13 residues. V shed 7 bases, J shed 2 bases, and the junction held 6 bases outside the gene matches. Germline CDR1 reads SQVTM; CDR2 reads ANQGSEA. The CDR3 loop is CSGGQVGQETQYF. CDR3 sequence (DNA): TGCAGCGGGGGACAGGTCGGTCAAGAGACCCAGTACTTC.

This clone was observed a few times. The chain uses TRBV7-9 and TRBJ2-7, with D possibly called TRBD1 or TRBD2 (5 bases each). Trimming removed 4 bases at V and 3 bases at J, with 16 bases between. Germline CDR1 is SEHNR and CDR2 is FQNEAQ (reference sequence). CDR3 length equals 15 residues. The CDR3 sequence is CASSSIGTQNYEQYF. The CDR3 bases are TGTGCCAGCAGCTCGATCGGGACGCAGAACTACGAGCAGTACTTC.

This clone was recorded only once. The CDR3 reads CASSRLPGQAGRKLFF. CDR3 DNA: TGTGCCAGCAGCCGACTACCGGGACAGGCAGGTCGAAAACTGTTTTTT. J is TRBJ1-4 and V is TRBV7-6; 8 bases align to TRBD1. The length of the CDR3 is 16 residues. CDR1 SGHVS and CDR2 FNYEAQ come from the germline V gene. Trimming removed 5 bases from V and 10 bases from J; junction bases left unmatched: 15.

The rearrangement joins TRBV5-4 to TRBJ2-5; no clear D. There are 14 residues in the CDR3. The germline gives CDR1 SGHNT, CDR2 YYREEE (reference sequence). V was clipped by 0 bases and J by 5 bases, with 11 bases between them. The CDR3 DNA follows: TGTGCCAGCAGCTTGGATCCGGGTTCGGAGACCCAGTACTTC. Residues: CASSLDPGSETQYF. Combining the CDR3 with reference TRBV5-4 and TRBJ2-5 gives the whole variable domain ETGVTQSPTHLIKTRGQQVTLRCSSQSGHNTVSWYQQALGQGPQFIFQYYREEENGRGNFPPRFSGLQFPNYSSELNVNALELDDSALYLCASSLDPGSETQYFGPGTRLLVL.

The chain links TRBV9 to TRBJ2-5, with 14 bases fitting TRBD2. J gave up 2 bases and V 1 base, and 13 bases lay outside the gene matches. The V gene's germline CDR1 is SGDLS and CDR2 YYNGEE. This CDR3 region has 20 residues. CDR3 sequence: CASSVRGGTSGRGRQETQYF. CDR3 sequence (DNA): TGTGCCAGCAGCGTAAGAGGTGGGACTAGCGGGAGAGGACGTCAAGAGACCCAGTACTTC. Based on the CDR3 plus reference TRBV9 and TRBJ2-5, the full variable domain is DSGVTQTPKHLITATGQRVTLRCSPRSGDLSVYWYQQSLDQGLQFLIQYYNGEERAKGNILERFSAQQFPDLHSELNLSSLELGDSALYFCASSVRGGTSGRGRQETQYFGPGTRLLVL.

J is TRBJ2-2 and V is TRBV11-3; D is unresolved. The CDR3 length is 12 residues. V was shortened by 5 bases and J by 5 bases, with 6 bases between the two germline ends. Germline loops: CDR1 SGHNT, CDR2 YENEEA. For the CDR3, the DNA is TGTGCCAGCAGCCGAGTTACCGGGGAGCTGTTTTTT. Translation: CASSRVTGELFF.

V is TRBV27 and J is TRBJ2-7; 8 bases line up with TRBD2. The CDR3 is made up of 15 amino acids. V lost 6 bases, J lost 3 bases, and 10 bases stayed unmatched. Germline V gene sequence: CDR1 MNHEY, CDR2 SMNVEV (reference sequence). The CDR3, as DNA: TGTGCCAGCAGCCGCCGGGGGGGACATCGCTACGAGCAGTACTTC. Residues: CASSRRGGHRYEQYF.

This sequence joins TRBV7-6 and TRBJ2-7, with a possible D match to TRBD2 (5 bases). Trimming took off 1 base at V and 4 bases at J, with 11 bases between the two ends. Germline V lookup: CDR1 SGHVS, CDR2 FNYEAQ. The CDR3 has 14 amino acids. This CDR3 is CASSLVALAYEQYF. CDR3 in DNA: TGTGCCAGCAGCTTAGTAGCGCTCGCTTACGAGCAGTACTTC. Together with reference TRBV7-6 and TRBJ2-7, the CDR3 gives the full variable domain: GAGVSQSPRYKVTKRGQDVALRCDPISGHVSLYWYRQALGQGPEFLTYFNYEAQQDKSGLPNDRFSAERPEGSISTLTIQRTEQRDSAMYRCASSLVALAYEQYFGPGTRLTVT.

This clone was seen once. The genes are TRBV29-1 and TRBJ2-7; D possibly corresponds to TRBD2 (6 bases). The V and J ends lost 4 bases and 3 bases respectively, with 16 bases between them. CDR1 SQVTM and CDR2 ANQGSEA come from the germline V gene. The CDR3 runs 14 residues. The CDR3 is CSVGRDGKYYEQYF. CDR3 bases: TGCAGCGTTGGGAGGGACGGCAAGTACTACGAGCAGTACTTC.

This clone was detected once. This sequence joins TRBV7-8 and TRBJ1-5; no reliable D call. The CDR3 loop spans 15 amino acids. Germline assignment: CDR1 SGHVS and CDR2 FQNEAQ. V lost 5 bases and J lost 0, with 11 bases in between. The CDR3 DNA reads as TGTGCCAGCAGCCCGCGACGCACTAGCAATCAGCCCCAGCATTTT. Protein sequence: CASSPRRTSNQPQHF.

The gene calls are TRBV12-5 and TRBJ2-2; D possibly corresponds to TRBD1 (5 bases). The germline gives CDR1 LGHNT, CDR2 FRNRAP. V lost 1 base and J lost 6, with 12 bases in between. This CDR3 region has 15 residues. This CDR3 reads CASGLEQGRAGELFF. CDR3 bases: TGTGCTAGTGGTTTGGAGCAGGGCCGGGCCGGGGAGCTGTTTTTT.

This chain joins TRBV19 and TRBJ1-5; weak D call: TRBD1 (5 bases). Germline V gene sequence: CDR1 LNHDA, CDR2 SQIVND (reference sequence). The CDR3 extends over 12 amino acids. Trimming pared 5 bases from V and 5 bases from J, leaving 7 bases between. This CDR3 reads CASSFRDQPQHF. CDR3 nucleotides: TGTGCCAGTAGTTTCAGGGATCAGCCCCAGCATTTT.

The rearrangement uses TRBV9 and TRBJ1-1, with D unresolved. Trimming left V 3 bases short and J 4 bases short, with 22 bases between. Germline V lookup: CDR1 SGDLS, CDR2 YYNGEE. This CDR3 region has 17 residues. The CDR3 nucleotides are TGTGCCAGCAGCGCCAGCGGAGGACGGACGGCAAGCACTGAAGCTTTCTTT. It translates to CASSASGGRTASTEAFF.

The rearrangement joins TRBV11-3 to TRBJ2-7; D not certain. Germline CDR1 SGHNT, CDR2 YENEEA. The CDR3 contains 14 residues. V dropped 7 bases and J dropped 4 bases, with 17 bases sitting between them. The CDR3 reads CASISLGGAYEQYF. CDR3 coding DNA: TGTGCCAGCATCTCATTAGGCGGAGCTTACGAGCAGTACTTC.

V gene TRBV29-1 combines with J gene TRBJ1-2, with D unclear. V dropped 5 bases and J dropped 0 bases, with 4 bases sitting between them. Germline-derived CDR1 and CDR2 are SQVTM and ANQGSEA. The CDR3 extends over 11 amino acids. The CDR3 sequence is CSVSANYGYTF. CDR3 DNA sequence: TGCAGCGTTAGTGCTAACTATGGCTACACCTTC.

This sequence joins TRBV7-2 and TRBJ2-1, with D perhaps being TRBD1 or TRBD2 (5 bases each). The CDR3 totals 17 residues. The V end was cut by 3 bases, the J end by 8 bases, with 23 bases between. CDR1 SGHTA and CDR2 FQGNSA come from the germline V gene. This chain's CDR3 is CASSLVFGEWGVDEQFF. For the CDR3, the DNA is TGTGCCAGCAGCTTGGTTTTCGGGGAGTGGGGCGTCGATGAGCAGTTCTTC.

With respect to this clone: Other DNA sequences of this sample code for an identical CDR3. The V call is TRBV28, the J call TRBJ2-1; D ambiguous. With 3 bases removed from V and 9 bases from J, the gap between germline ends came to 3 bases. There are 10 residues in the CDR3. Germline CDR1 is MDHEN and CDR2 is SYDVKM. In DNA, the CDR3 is TGTGCCAGCAGTTTGGGTGAGCAGTTCTTC. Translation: CASSLGEQFF.

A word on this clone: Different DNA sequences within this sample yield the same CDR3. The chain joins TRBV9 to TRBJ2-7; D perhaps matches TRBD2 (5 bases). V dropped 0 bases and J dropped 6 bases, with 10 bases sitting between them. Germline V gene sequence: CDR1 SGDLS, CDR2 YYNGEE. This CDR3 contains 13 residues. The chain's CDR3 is CASSVELAGEQYF. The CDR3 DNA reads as TGTGCCAGCAGCGTAGAGTTGGCGGGCGAGCAGTACTTC.

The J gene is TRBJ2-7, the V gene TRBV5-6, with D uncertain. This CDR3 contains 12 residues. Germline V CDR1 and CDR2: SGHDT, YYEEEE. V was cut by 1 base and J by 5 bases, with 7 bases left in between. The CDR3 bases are TGTGCCAGCAGCTTGACCGTCCACGAGCAGTACTTC. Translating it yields CASSLTVHEQYF.

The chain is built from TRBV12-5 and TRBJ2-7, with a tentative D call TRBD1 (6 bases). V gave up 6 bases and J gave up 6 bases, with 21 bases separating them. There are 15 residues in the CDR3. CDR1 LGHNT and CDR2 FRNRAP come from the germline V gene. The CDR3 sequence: CASGKTGTTRGEQYF. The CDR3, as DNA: TGTGCTAGTGGAAAAACCGGGACAACAAGGGGCGAGCAGTACTTC.

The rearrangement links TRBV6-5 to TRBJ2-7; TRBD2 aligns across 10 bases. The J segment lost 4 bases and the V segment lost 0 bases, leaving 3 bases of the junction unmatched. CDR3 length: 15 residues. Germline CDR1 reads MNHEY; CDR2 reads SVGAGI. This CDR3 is CASSYSPSGRYEQYF. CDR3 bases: TGTGCCAGCAGTTACTCGCCTAGCGGGAGATACGAGCAGTACTTC.

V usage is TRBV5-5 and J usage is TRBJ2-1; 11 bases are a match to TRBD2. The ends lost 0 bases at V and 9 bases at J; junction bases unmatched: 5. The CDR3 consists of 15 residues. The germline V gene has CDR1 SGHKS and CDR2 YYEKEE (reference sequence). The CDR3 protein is CASSLAELAGAEQFF. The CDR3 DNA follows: TGTGCCAGCAGCTTGGCCGAACTAGCGGGAGCTGAGCAGTTCTTC.

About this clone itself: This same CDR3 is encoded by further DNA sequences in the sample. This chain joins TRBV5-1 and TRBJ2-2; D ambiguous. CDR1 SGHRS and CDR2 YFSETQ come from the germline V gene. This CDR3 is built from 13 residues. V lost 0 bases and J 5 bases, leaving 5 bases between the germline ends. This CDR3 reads CASSLGVTGELFF. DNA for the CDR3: TGCGCCAGCAGCTTGGGCGTAACCGGGGAGCTGTTTTTT.